The entry below gives a single T cell receptor beta chain sequence along with its context. The antigen remains undetermined. This entry belongs to a study of OX40 agonist ivuxolimab in advanced cancers. Study overall: A partial response was reached by three patients: one with hepatocellular carcinoma and two with cutaneous melanoma. Overall study findings and caveats: Near-lowest levels of clonal expansion characterized partial responders at 0.1-3.0 mg/kg. Averaged across samples, CD8+ T cells carried more expanded clones than CD4+ did.

Baseline was the first blood sampling point, followed by cycle 4 day 1 and cycle 7 day 1. The CDR3 has 16 amino acids. Trimming took off 4 bases at V and 0 bases at J, with 13 bases between the two ends. Germline V gene lookup returns CDR1 SGHTA and CDR2 FQGTGA. TCRdb's copy holds only in-frame clones and misses some; the assay was immunoSEQ multiplex PCR. This repertoire shows around 64,000 clones, approximately 78% found once; its top ten account for 5%. The sequences come from CD4+ or CD8+ T cells sorted from blood, collected in a trial of the OX40 agonist ivuxolimab. The chain links TRBV7-3 to TRBJ2-1; a possible D gene is TRBD2 (5 bases). The sequence was collected from an adult with an advanced solid tumor such as melanoma, head and neck, liver or kidney cancer. This chain's CDR3 is CASSYNRGSSYNEQFF. For the CDR3, the DNA is TGTGCCAGCAGCTATAACAGAGGGAGCTCCTACAATGAGCAGTTCTTC.